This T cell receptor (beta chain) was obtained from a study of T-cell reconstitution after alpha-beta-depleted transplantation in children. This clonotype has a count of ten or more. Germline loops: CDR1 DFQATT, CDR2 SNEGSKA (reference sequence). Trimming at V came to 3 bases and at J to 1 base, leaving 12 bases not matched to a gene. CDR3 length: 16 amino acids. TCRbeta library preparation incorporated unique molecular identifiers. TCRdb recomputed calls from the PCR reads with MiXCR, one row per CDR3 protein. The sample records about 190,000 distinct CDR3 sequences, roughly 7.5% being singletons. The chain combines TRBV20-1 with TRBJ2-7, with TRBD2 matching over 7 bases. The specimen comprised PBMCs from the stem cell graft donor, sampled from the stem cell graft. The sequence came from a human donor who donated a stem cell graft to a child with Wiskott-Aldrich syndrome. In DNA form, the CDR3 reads TGCAGTGCTAGTCCCAGGAAGAAGGGAGGGTCCTACGAGCAGTACTTC. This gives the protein CSASPRKKGGSYEQYF.